Described below is a single T cell receptor beta chain sequence and its context. This sample was taken from a study of T cell changes during pregnancy in multiple sclerosis. Sequenced by immunoSEQ multiplex PCR; TCRdb stores in-frame clones only, minus some. The repertoire has just over 50,000 clones, roughly 92% of them found once; the top ten carry 0.5% to 0.7%. Sequencing used CD4+ T cells from peripheral blood mononuclear cells, obtained in the second trimester of pregnancy. The receptor was derived from a female donor with multiple sclerosis, enrolled in a pregnancy study.

CDR3 nucleotides: TGTGCCAGCCAGGGTCTTGGTTCACCCCTCCACTTT. This translates into CASQGLGSPLHF. V usage is TRBV6-1 and J usage is TRBJ1-6, with D possibly TRBD1 on 5 matching bases. Germline assignment: CDR1 MNHNS and CDR2 SASEGT. The CDR3 is 12 residues long. V was cut by 8 bases and J by 9 bases, with 11 bases left in between.